The 28 T cell receptor beta chains below all came from one sample that was sequenced in a study of Graves' ophthalmopathy and Graves' hyperthyroidism. TCR beta CDR3 regions were amplified from RNA transcripts. The workflow started with a first-round RT-PCR run with HTBI primers and then moved on to a second-round multiplex PCR. TCRdb passed the multiplex PCR reads through MiXCR, listing each CDR3 protein once. The sample records around 1.1 million distinct CDR3 sequences, approximately 35% being singletons. Sequencing input: peripheral blood or thyroid tissue (not recorded which). These receptors originate from an adult man with Graves' hyperthyroidism.

The V call is TRBV7-9, the J call TRBJ2-3, with D maybe TRBD1 (5 bases). V gave up 2 bases and J gave up 2 bases, with 20 bases separating them. The CDR3 consists of 18 residues. Germline CDR1 SEHNR, CDR2 FQNEAQ (reference sequence). The CDR3: CASSLNPVGRGNTDTQYF. The CDR3 region has the DNA TGTGCCAGCAGCTTAAATCCGGTCGGTAGGGGAAACACAGATACGCAGTATTTT.

This sequence joins TRBV12-3 or TRBV12-4 and TRBJ1-4; the D gene is possibly TRBD1 (5 bases). The length of the CDR3 is 12 residues. Between the trimmed V and J ends, which lost 8 bases and 5 bases, there was a span of 9 bases. The CDR3 DNA reads as TGTGCCAGCGGGACCGGAAATGAAAAACTGTTTTTT. It codes for CASGTGNEKLFF.

This clonotype has ten or more counts. This chain links TRBV20-1 with TRBJ2-7; D remains ambiguous. Trimming stripped 1 base from V and 0 bases from J, with 4 bases between. CDR1 and CDR2 (germline): DFQATT, SNEGSKA (reference sequence). The CDR3 runs 12 residues. Here the CDR3 reads CSARAVSYEQYF. CDR3 coding DNA: TGCAGTGCTAGAGCGGTCTCCTACGAGCAGTACTTC.

This clonotype was observed at least ten times. The V gene is TRBV7-6, the J gene TRBJ2-5; maybe TRBD1 (5 bases). The length of the CDR3 is 15 residues. V was trimmed by 5 bases and J by 2 bases, leaving 15 bases between them. Germline values: CDR1 SGHVS, CDR2 FNYEAQ. The CDR3 is CASSPRATAQETQYF. The DNA of the CDR3 is TGTGCCAGCAGCCCAAGGGCGACAGCACAAGAGACCCAGTACTTC.

To note about this clonotype: A much larger clonotype is one base distant, so this may be a read error. The chain employs TRBV7-2 and TRBJ2-7; D is ambiguous. In germline, CDR1 is SGHTA, CDR2 FQGNSA. CDR3 size: 14 residues. CDR3 DNA: TGCGCCAGCAGCCAAGATCCAGATCGGTCCGAGCAGTACTTC. Translated: CASSQDPDRSEQYF.

This sequence joins TRBV2 and TRBJ2-2, with 8 bases lining up with TRBD2. The CDR3 has 15 amino acids. Per the germline V gene, CDR1 is SNHLY and CDR2 is FYNNEI. Trimming at V came to 8 bases and at J to 4 bases, leaving 9 bases not matched to a gene. The CDR3 reads CASLMAGGSTGELFF. CDR3 DNA sequence: TGTGCCAGCTTGATGGCGGGAGGTAGCACCGGGGAGCTGTTTTTT.

V usage is TRBV15 and J usage is TRBJ1-2; D is possibly TRBD1 (6 bases). V lost 0 bases and J lost 4, with 15 bases in between. In germline, CDR1 is LNHNV, CDR2 YYDKDF (reference sequence). The CDR3 totals 16 residues. Here the CDR3 reads CATSREGGGIGYGYTF. The DNA for the CDR3 is TGTGCCACCAGCAGAGAGGGGGGCGGAATCGGCTATGGCTACACCTTC.

This clonotype was counted ten times or more. The rearrangement links TRBV7-6 to TRBJ1-2; the D is unclear. CDR1 is SGHVS and CDR2 is FNYEAQ in the germline V gene. The V end was cut by 0 bases, the J end by 4 bases, with 12 bases between. This CDR3 is built from 15 residues. CDR3 residues: CASSLAAEGGYGYTF. The CDR3 coding sequence is TGTGCCAGCAGCTTAGCGGCCGAGGGCGGCTATGGCTACACCTTC.

This clonotype was seen many times. The chain uses TRBV4-2 and TRBJ1-2; TRBD1 might be the D (6 bases). From germline, CDR1 is LGHNA and CDR2 YNFKEQ. CDR3 length: 15 amino acids. V lost 4 bases, J lost 1 base, and 13 bases lay in between. The CDR3 sequence: CASSPSTGNNYGYTF. Written as DNA, the CDR3 is TGTGCCAGCAGCCCCTCGACAGGAAATAACTATGGCTACACCTTC.

The V and J genes are TRBV2 and TRBJ1-2, with TRBD1 as a possible D gene (5 bases). The CDR3 totals 15 residues. CDR1 SNHLY and CDR2 FYNNEI come from the germline V gene. With 4 bases removed from V and 8 bases from J, the gap between germline ends came to 20 bases. Here the CDR3 reads CASSVRGTATGGYTF. As DNA, the CDR3 is TGTGCCAGCAGTGTCCGGGGGACTGCCACTGGGGGCTACACCTTC.

This chain uses TRBV28 with TRBJ2-7; TRBD2 might be the D (5 bases). V was clipped by 5 bases and J by 3 bases, with 17 bases between them. Germline V gives CDR1 MDHEN, CDR2 SYDVKM. This CDR3 has 15 residues. In nucleotides, the CDR3 is TGTGCCAGCAGTCCAAGGCCGGGAAAAGGCTACGAGCAGTACTTC. Translation: CASSPRPGKGYEQYF.

This chain connects TRBV20-1 to TRBJ1-1; no reliable D call. CDR1 and CDR2 (germline): DFQATT, SNEGSKA (reference sequence). The CDR3 loop spans 11 amino acids. The V end lost 4 bases, the J end lost 2 bases, and 5 bases lay between the germline ends. Written as DNA, the CDR3 is TGCAGTGCTATAAGAAACACTGAAGCTTTCTTT. This translates into CSAIRNTEAFF.

As concerns this clonotype: A much larger clone sits a single nucleotide away, making a read error possible. This chain uses TRBV7-9 with TRBJ2-5, with 13 bases lining up with TRBD2. The CDR3 totals 18 residues. V lost 8 bases and J lost 3; bases outside the gene matches: 15. Germline V gives CDR1 SEHNR, CDR2 FQNEAQ (reference sequence). CDR3 loop: CASGSQIGTSGGEETQYF. The CDR3 nucleotides are TGTGCCAGCGGCTCCCAGATCGGAACTAGCGGGGGGGAAGAGACCCAGTACTTC.

This chain links TRBV20-1 with TRBJ1-5; the D is unclear. The CDR3 covers 12 residues. V lost 5 bases, J lost 1 base, and 6 bases lay in between. CDR1 DFQATT and CDR2 SNEGSKA come from the germline V gene (reference sequence). The chain's CDR3 is CSAWTSNQPQHF. The CDR3 DNA is TGCAGTGCTTGGACCAGCAATCAGCCCCAGCATTTT.

This clonotype has more than one count but fewer than ten. The gene calls are TRBV5-1 and TRBJ2-7; unclear D gene. V dropped 4 bases and J dropped 0 bases, with 11 bases sitting between them. From germline, CDR1 is SGHRS and CDR2 YFSETQ. The CDR3 spans 14 residues. Here the CDR3 DNA reads TGCGCCAGCAGCCCTGACACAATCTCCTACGAGCAGTACTTC. It encodes CASSPDTISYEQYF.

This clonotype was seen ten or more times. V gene TRBV5-5 combines with J gene TRBJ1-1; D not certain. The CDR3 extends over 14 amino acids. With 6 bases removed from V and 4 bases from J, the gap between germline ends came to 16 bases. Germline values: CDR1 SGHKS, CDR2 YYEKEE (reference sequence). The DNA of the CDR3 is TGTGCCAGCAACCCCTTCACCTTGGGCACTGAAGCTTTCTTT. Its translation: CASNPFTLGTEAFF.

The V call is TRBV7-9, the J call TRBJ1-4; D is unresolved. CDR1 and CDR2 (germline): SEHNR, FQNEAQ (reference sequence). The CDR3 length is 14 residues. V was cut by 2 bases and J by 7 bases, with 11 bases left in between. DNA of the CDR3: TGTGCCAGCAGCTTATCCGGGGTGACTGAAAAACTGTTTTTT. Its translation: CASSLSGVTEKLFF. Drawing the rest from reference TRBV7-9 and TRBJ1-4, the complete variable domain is DTGVSQNPRHKITKRGQNVTFRCDPISEHNRLYWYRQTLGQGPEFLTYFQNEAQLEKSRLLSDRFSAERPKGSFSTLEIQRTEQGDSAMYLCASSLSGVTEKLFFGSGTQLSVL.

There are a few counts of this clonotype. The CDR3 is CATASYQETQYF. CDR3 sequence (DNA): TGTGCCACCGCATCCTACCAAGAGACCCAGTACTTC. The chain is built from TRBV12-3 or TRBV12-4 and TRBJ2-5; D unclear. With 10 bases removed from V and 0 bases from J, the gap between germline ends came to 9 bases. CDR3 length: 12 amino acids.

The rearrangement joins TRBV4-1 to TRBJ2-5; D might be TRBD2 (6 bases). This CDR3 spans 16 amino acids. Germline CDR1 is MGHRA and CDR2 is YSYEKL. Between the trimmed V and J ends, which lost 1 base and 3 bases, there was a span of 15 bases. This chain's CDR3 is CASSQVRVVAEETQYF. CDR3 coding DNA: TGCGCCAGCAGCCAAGTGCGGGTGGTAGCGGAAGAGACCCAGTACTTC.

With respect to this clonotype: A much larger clone sits a single nucleotide away, making a read error possible. J is TRBJ2-6 and V is TRBV10-2; 7 bases are a match to TRBD1. The germline gives CDR1 WSHSY, CDR2 SAAADI. The CDR3 is 17 amino acids. CDR3 DNA: TGTGCCAGCAGCCTAACAGGGGCCTTCTCTGGGACCAACGTCCTGACTTTC. This translates into CASSLTGAFSGTNVLTF.

The chain recombines TRBV19 with TRBJ1-2, with 9 bases identical to TRBD1. Trimming at V came to 3 bases and at J to 7 bases, leaving 12 bases not matched to a gene. Germline V gives CDR1 LNHDA, CDR2 SQIVND (reference sequence). The CDR3 runs to 16 residues. The DNA of the CDR3 is TGTGCCAGTAGTATTCCTGGAACAGGGGGCATACCTGGCTACACCTTC. Protein product: CASSIPGTGGIPGYTF.

This clonotype has at least ten counts. V and J are TRBV10-3 and TRBJ1-3, with 7 nucleotides matching TRBD1. The V and J ends lost 6 bases and 0 bases, in that order; junction bases with no gene match: 5. Germline loops: CDR1 ENHRY, CDR2 SYGVKD. This CDR3 has 15 amino acids. CDR3: CAIRGTVSSGNTIYF. Written as DNA, the CDR3 is TGTGCCATCAGAGGGACAGTCAGCTCTGGAAACACCATATATTTT.

There are a few counts of this clonotype. The chain couples TRBV20-1 to TRBJ2-2; possibly TRBD1 or TRBD2 for D (6 bases each). This CDR3 comprises 15 residues. Deletions cut 0 bases from V and 4 bases from J, with 12 bases between. Germline CDR1 is DFQATT and CDR2 is SNEGSKA (reference sequence). CDR3 sequence: CSARDGKGGTGELFF. The CDR3 DNA reads TGCAGTGCTAGAGATGGGAAGGGGGGCACCGGGGAGCTGTTTTTT.

Concerning this clonotype: A junction boundary mismatches the germline segment, possibly from a read error. This sequence joins TRBV7-2 and TRBJ2-2, with TRBD2 matching 9 bases. There are 14 residues in the CDR3. Germline V gene lookup returns CDR1 SGHTA and CDR2 FQGNSA. The CDR3 loop is CASSLLTSGEEQFF. In DNA form, the CDR3 reads TGTGCCAGCAGCTTATTGACTAGCGGTGAGGAGCAGTTTTTT.

This clonotype showed up many times. The chain carries TRBV29-1 and TRBJ2-7; 9 bases are shared with TRBD1. The V gene end was trimmed by 6 bases and the J gene end by 3 bases; junction bases not matched to a gene: 3. The CDR3 totals 12 residues. Germline V gene sequence: CDR1 SQVTM, CDR2 ANQGSEA. The chain's CDR3 is CSVEGQGYEQYF. Written as DNA, the CDR3 is TGCAGCGTAGAGGGACAGGGCTACGAGCAGTACTTC.

The rearrangement links TRBV10-2 to TRBJ2-3; 13 nucleotides match TRBD2. There are 17 residues in the CDR3. V lost 4 bases and J lost 2; bases outside the gene matches: 6. Germline assignment: CDR1 WSHSY and CDR2 SAAADI. Written as DNA, the CDR3 is TGCGCCAGCAGTGCCGGACTAGCGGGAGCATTCACAGATACGCAGTATTTT. This codes for CASSAGLAGAFTDTQYF.

The genes are TRBV4-3 and TRBJ1-4; D is possibly TRBD1 (5 bases). CDR1 LGHNA and CDR2 YSLEER come from the germline V gene. V was trimmed by 5 bases and J by 5 bases, leaving 12 bases between them. This CDR3 region has 14 residues. The CDR3 loop is CASSSTAFNEKLFF. For the CDR3, the DNA is TGCGCCAGCAGCTCGACAGCGTTCAATGAAAAACTGTTTTTT.

This clonotype showed up just a few times. The chain combines TRBV19 with TRBJ2-2; 7 bases fit TRBD2. Trimming at V came to 4 bases and at J to 6 bases, leaving 5 bases not matched to a gene. The CDR3 extends over 14 amino acids. The V gene's germline CDR1 is LNHDA and CDR2 SQIVND (reference sequence). CDR3 sequence (DNA): TGTGCCAGTAGTACGAGGGAGGGCCCCGGGGAGCTGTTTTTT. Protein: CASSTREGPGELFF.